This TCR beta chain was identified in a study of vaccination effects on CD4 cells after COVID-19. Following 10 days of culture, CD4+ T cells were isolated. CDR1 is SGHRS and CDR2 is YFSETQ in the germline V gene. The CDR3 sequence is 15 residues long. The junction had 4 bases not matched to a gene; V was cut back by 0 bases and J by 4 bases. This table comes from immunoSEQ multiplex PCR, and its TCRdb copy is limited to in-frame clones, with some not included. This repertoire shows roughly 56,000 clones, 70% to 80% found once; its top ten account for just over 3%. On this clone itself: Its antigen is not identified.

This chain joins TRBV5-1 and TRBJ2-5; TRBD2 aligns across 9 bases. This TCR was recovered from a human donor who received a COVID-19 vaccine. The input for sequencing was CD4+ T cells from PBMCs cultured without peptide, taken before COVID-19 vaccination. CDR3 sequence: CASSLEGSGGETQYF. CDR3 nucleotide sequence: TGCGCCAGCAGCTTGGAGGGTAGCGGGGGAGAGACCCAGTACTTC.